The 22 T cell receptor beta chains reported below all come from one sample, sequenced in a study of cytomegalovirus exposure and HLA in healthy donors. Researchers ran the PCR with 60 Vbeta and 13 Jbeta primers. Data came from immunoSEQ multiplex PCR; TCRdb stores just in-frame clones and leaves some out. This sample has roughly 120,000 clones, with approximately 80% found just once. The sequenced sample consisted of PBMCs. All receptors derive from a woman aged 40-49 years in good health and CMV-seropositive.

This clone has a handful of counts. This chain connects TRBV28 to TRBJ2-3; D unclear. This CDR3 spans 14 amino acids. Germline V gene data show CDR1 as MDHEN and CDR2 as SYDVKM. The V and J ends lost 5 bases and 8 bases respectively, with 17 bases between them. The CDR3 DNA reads TGTGCCAGCAGTCTGGGCCTTCGCGTAGGTACGCAGTATTTT. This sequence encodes CASSLGLRVGTQYF.

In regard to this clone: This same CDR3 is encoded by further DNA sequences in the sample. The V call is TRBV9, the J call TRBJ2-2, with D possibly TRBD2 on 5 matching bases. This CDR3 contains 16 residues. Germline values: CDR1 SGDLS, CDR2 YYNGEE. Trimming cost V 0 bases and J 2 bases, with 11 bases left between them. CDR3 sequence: CASSVDVGSNTGELFF. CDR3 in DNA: TGTGCCAGCAGCGTAGATGTAGGGAGCAACACCGGGGAGCTGTTTTTT. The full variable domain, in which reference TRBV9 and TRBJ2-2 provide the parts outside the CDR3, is DSGVTQTPKHLITATGQRVTLRCSPRSGDLSVYWYQQSLDQGLQFLIQYYNGEERAKGNILERFSAQQFPDLHSELNLSSLELGDSALYFCASSVDVGSNTGELFFGEGSRLTVL.

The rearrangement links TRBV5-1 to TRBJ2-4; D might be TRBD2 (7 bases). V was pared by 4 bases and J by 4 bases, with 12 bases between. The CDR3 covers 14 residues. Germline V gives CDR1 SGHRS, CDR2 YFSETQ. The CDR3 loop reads CASSGGAGKNIQYF. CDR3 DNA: TGCGCCAGCAGCGGGGGGGCCGGGAAAAACATTCAGTACTTC. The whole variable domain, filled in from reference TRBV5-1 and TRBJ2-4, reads KAGVTQTPRYLIKTRGQQVTLSCSPISGHRSVSWYQQTPGQGLQFLFEYFSETQRNKGNFPGRFSGRQFSNSRSEMNVSTLELGDSALYLCASSGGAGKNIQYFGAGTRLSVL.

The CDR3 region has the DNA TGTGCCAGCAGCGAGGACTTGTACTCCTACAATGAGCAGTTCTTC. The encoded protein is CASSEDLYSYNEQFF. V gene TRBV7-2 combines with J gene TRBJ2-1, with D perhaps matching TRBD2 (5 bases). The CDR3 sequence is 15 residues long. Germline V gene data show CDR1 as SGHTA and CDR2 as FQGNSA. The germline V and J ends were trimmed by 5 bases and 0 bases, with 11 bases remaining between them.

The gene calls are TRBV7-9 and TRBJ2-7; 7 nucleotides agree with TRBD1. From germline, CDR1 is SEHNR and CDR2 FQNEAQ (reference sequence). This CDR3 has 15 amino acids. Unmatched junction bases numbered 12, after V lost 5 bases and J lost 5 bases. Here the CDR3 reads CASSDRDREEDEQYF. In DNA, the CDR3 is TGTGCCAGCAGCGACCGGGACAGAGAGGAGGACGAGCAGTACTTC.

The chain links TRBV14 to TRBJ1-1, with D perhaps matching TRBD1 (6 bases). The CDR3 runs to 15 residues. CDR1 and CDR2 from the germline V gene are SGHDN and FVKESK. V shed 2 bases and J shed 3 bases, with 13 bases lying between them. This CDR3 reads CASSQRTGRDTEAFF. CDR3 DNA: TGTGCCAGCAGCCAAAGAACAGGGCGTGACACTGAAGCTTTCTTT.

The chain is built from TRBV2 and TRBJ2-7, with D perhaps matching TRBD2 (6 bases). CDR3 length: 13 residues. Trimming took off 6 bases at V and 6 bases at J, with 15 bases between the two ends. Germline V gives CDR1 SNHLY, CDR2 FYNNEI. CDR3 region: CASRPDGAGEQYF. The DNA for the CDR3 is TGTGCCAGCAGGCCGGACGGAGCGGGCGAGCAGTACTTC.

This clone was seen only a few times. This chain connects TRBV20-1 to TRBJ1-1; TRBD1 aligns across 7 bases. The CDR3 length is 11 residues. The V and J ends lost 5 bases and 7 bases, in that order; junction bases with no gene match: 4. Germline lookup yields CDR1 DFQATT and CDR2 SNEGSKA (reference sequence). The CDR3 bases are TGCAGTGCTCAACAGGGGCTTGAAGCTTTCTTT. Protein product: CSAQQGLEAFF.

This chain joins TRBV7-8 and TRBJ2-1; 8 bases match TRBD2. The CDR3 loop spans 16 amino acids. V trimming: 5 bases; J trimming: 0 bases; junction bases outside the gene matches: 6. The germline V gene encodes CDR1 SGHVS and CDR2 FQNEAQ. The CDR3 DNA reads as TGTGCCAGCAGCATCCTAGCGGGCCTCTCCTACAATGAGCAGTTCTTC. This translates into CASSILAGLSYNEQFF.

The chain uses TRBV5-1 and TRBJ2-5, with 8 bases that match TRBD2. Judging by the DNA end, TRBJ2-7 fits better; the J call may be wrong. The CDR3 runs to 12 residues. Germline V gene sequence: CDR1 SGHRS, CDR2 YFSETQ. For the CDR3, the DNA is TGCGCCAGCAGCAGCGGGAGCTACGAGCAGTACTTC. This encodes CASSSGSYEQYF.

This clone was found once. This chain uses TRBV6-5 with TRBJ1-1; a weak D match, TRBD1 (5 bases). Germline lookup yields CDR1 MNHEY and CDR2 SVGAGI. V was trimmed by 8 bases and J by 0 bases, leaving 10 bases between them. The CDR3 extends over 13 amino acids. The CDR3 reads CASSEQVNTEAFF. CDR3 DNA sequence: TGTGCCAGCTCGGAACAGGTGAACACTGAAGCTTTCTTT.

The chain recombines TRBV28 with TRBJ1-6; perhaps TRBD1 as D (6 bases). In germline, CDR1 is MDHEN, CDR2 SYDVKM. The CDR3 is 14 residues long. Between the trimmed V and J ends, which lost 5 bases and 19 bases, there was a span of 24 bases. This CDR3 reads CASSPWGQGPPGHF. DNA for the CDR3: TGTGCCAGCAGTCCTTGGGGGCAGGGTCCCCCTGGGCACTTT.

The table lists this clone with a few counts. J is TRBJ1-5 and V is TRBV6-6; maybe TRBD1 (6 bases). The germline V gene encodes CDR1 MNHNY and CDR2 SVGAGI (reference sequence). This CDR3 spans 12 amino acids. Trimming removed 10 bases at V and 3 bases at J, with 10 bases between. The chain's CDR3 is CATRGNNQPQHF. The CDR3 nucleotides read TGTGCCACAAGGGGGAACAATCAGCCCCAGCATTTT.

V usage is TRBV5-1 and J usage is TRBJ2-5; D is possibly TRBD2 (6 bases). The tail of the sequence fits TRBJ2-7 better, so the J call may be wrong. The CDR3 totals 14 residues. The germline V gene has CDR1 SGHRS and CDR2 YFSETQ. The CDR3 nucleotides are TGCGCCAGCAGCTTGATTAGGGGAGGCAACGAGCAGTACTTC. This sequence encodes CASSLIRGGNEQYF.

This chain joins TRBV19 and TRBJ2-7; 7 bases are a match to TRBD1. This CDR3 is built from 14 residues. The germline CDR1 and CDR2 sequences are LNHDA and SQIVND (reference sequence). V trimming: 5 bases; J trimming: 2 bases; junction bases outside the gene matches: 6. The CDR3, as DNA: TGTGCCAGTAGTCCCCCCGGGACAGCCTACGAGCAGTACTTC. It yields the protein CASSPPGTAYEQYF.

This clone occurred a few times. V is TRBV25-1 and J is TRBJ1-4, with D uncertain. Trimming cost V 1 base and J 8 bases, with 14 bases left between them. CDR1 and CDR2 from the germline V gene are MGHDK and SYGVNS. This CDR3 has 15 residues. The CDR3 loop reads CASSELTAPGEKLFF. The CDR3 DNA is TGTGCCAGCAGTGAATTGACGGCCCCAGGCGAAAAACTGTTTTTT. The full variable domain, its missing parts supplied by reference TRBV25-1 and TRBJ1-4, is EADIYQTPRYLVIGTGKKITLECSQTMGHDKMYWYQQDPGMELHLIHYSYGVNSTEKGDLSSESTVSRIRTEHFPLTLESARPSHTSQYLCASSELTAPGEKLFFGSGTQLSVL.

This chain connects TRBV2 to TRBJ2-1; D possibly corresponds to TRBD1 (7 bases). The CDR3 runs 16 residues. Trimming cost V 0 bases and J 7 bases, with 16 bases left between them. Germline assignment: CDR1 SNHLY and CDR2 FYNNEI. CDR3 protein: CASSEAPLAGGNEQFF. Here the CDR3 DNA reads TGTGCCAGCAGTGAAGCGCCACTGGCAGGGGGGAATGAGCAGTTCTTC. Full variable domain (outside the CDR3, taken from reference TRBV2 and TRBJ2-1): EPEVTQTPSHQVTQMGQEVILRCVPISNHLYFYWYRQILGQKVEFLVSFYNNEISEKSEIFDDQFSVERPDGSNFTLKIRSTKLEDSAMYFCASSEAPLAGGNEQFFGPGTRLTVL.

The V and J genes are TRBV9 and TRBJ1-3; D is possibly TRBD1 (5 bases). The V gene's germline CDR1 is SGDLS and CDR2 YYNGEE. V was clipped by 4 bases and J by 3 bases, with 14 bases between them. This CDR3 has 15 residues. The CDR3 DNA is TGTGCCAGCAGCAAAACGGGGGGTTTTGGAAACACCATATATTTT. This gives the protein CASSKTGGFGNTIYF. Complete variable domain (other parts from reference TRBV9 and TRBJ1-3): DSGVTQTPKHLITATGQRVTLRCSPRSGDLSVYWYQQSLDQGLQFLIQYYNGEERAKGNILERFSAQQFPDLHSELNLSSLELGDSALYFCASSKTGGFGNTIYFGEGSWLTVV.

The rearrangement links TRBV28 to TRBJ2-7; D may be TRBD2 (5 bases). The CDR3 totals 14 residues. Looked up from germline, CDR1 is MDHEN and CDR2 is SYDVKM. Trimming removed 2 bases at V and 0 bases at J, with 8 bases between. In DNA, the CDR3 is TGTGCCAGCAGTTTACCGGGGAGCTCCTACGAGCAGTACTTC. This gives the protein CASSLPGSSYEQYF.

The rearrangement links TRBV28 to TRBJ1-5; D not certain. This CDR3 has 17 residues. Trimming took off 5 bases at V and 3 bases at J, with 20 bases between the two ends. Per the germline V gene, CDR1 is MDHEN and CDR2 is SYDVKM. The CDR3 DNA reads TGTGCCAGCAGTAAGTCCCCCCTCGCGGGCAACAATCAGCCCCAGCATTTT. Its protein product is CASSKSPLAGNNQPQHF.

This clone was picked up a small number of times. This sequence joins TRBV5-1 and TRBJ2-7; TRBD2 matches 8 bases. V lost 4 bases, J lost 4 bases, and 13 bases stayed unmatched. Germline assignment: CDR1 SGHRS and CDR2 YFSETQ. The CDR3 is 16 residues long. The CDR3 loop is CASSRAAGTSGYEQYF. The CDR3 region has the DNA TGCGCCAGCAGCCGGGCCGCCGGGACTAGTGGATACGAGCAGTACTTC.

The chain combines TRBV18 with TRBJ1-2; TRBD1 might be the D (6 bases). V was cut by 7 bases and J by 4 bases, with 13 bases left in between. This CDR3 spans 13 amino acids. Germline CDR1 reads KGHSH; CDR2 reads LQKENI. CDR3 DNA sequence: TGTGCCAGCTTACAGGGAACAAGCTATGGCTACACCTTC. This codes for CASLQGTSYGYTF.